This T cell receptor beta chain was profiled in a study of T-cell memory formation after mild COVID-19. TCRdb re-analysed the 5' RACE reads in MiXCR, keeping a single row per CDR3 protein. This table holds about 210,000 distinct CDR3 sequences, roughly 10% found once. The sample holds a few counts of this clonotype. Its antigen remains unknown. The V end lost 2 bases, the J end lost 4 bases, and 18 bases lay between the germline ends. The CDR3 is made up of 16 amino acids. Germline values: CDR1 SGHRS, CDR2 YFSETQ. Study-wide results and limits: Contracting CD4+ clones lay largely in CM and EM, with CD8+ ones residing in EMRA. Memory cells collected pre-infection included some clones that later responded, suggesting cross-reactive memory joined.

Sequencing input: PBMCs or a T cell subset sorted from them (not recorded which). The chain has TRBV5-1 and TRBJ1-1, with D perhaps TRBD1 (5 bases). This TCR was recovered from a man between 18 and 29 years old who had mild COVID-19 (a few samples of this study predate the infection). Cell type and time point are not known. The CDR3: CASSFDGRGVGTEAFF. Written as DNA, the CDR3 is TGCGCCAGCAGCTTCGATGGGAGGGGCGTGGGCACTGAAGCTTTCTTT.